These 21 T cell receptor beta chains were sequenced from one sample in a study of cytomegalovirus exposure and HLA in healthy donors (dated by TCRdb to about 2017). Library preparation employed the immunoSEQ multiplex PCR assay. For the multiplex PCR, a mixture combining 60 forward primers for TCR Vbeta segments and 13 reverse primers for TCR Jbeta segments was used. TCRdb took this table from immuneACCESS and kept in-frame rearrangements with V and J called. Such tables lack part of the clones; where checked against another copy, unresolved V genes explain under half of the gap, and the rest is unexplained. Within this sample are under 150,000 clones, with about two thirds of them counted one time only. Jointly, the top ten make up roughly 4% of the sample. The sequenced material came from PBMCs. These receptor sequences come from a man between 50 and 59 years old in good health and CMV-seropositive.

The gene calls are TRBV5-1 and TRBJ2-3; TRBD2 matches 8 bases. V was clipped by 2 bases and J by 2 bases; unmatched bases: 7. Germline loops: CDR1 SGHRS, CDR2 YFSETQ. CDR3 length: 16 residues. The CDR3: CASSLGTRGSTDTQYF. The CDR3 DNA follows: TGCGCCAGCAGCTTAGGGACTAGGGGTTCCACAGATACGCAGTATTTT.

V usage is TRBV18 and J usage is TRBJ1-1; 7 bases are a match to TRBD1. With V trimmed by 4 bases and J by 0 bases, 5 bases remained unmatched. This CDR3 has 15 residues. Germline CDR1 reads KGHSH; CDR2 reads LQKENI. This chain's CDR3 is CASSQSGQMNTEAFF. CDR3 sequence (DNA): TGTGCCAGCTCACAATCGGGACAGATGAACACTGAAGCTTTCTTT.

The gene calls are TRBV18 and TRBJ2-1, with D possibly TRBD1 on 6 matching bases. The V and J ends lost 4 bases and 7 bases respectively, with 17 bases between them. Germline CDR1 reads KGHSH; CDR2 reads LQKENI. This CDR3 spans 15 amino acids. The CDR3 is CASSLPGQSWNEQFF. The CDR3 nucleotides read TGTGCCAGCTCACTACCCGGACAGTCTTGGAATGAGCAGTTCTTC.

The chain has TRBV27 and TRBJ1-6; the D gene is possibly TRBD1 (5 bases). The V end lost 2 bases, the J end lost 1 base, and 18 bases lay between the germline ends. The CDR3 extends over 19 amino acids. The V gene's germline CDR1 is MNHEY and CDR2 SMNVEV (reference sequence). The CDR3 loop is CASSLLSPQGGSYNSPLHF. Written as DNA, the CDR3 is TGTGCCAGCAGTTTACTATCCCCTCAGGGAGGGTCCTATAATTCACCCCTCCACTTT.

CDR3 DNA sequence: TGCGCCAGCAGCCCCACTGGACTAGCGGGAGTTACCGGGGAGCTGTTTTTT. Protein: CASSPTGLAGVTGELFF. V is TRBV5-1 and J is TRBJ2-2, with TRBD2 identical over 13 bases. CDR3 size: 17 residues. Germline values: CDR1 SGHRS, CDR2 YFSETQ. V was pared by 4 bases and J by 5 bases, with 8 bases of the junction left unmatched.

The gene calls are TRBV14 and TRBJ2-5; 11 bases are shared with TRBD2. Trimming cost V 0 bases and J 5 bases; bases outside gene matches: 2. The CDR3 consists of 15 residues. Germline lookup yields CDR1 SGHDN and CDR2 FVKESK. The CDR3 loop is CASSQELAGDETQYF. In nucleotides, the CDR3 is TGTGCCAGCAGCCAAGAACTAGCGGGAGACGAGACCCAGTACTTC.

The chain couples TRBV7-2 to TRBJ1-1; D might be TRBD1 (6 bases). This CDR3 has 14 residues. Deletions cut 4 bases from V and 4 bases from J, with 13 bases between. Germline loops: CDR1 SGHTA, CDR2 FQGNSA. The CDR3 DNA is TGTGCCAGCAGCTCCTTTGGCAGGGGCACTGAAGCTTTCTTT. Amino acid sequence: CASSSFGRGTEAFF.

V gene TRBV11-2 combines with J gene TRBJ2-3; TRBD2 matches at 7 bases. The trim removed 2 bases at V and 11 bases at J, leaving 22 bases unmatched. CDR1 and CDR2 from the germline V gene are SGHAT and FQNNGV. There are 18 residues in the CDR3. The CDR3 DNA reads TGTGCCAGCAGCTTAAGCCCCCTTAACAGCGGGGTTGCAACGGGGCAGTATTTT. The encoded protein is CASSLSPLNSGVATGQYF.

V usage is TRBV2 and J usage is TRBJ1-1; 8 bases fit TRBD1. The CDR3 is 15 amino acids. After removal of 9 bases from V and 4 bases from J, the junction contained 13 bases not matched to a gene. Germline V CDR1 and CDR2: SNHLY, FYNNEI. The CDR3 sequence: CASRTTPGTGTEAFF. CDR3 bases: TGTGCCAGTAGAACGACACCCGGGACAGGCACTGAAGCTTTCTTT.

J is TRBJ1-2 and V is TRBV19; D remains ambiguous. The V gene lost 3 bases and the J gene lost 7 bases, with 9 bases spanning the gap. The CDR3 loop spans 12 amino acids. Germline CDR1 and CDR2: LNHDA and SQIVND (reference sequence). CDR3 protein: CASSIGSGGYTF. CDR3 sequence (DNA): TGTGCCAGTAGTATTGGGAGCGGTGGCTACACCTTC.

The V call is TRBV7-8, the J call TRBJ1-5; 7 bases are shared with TRBD1. The germline CDR1 and CDR2 sequences are SGHVS and FQNEAQ. CDR3 size: 17 residues. V lost 0 bases to trimming and J lost 4 bases; unmatched junction nucleotides: 9. The CDR3 here is CASSLAWGQRVNQPQHF. The CDR3 bases are TGTGCCAGCAGCTTAGCATGGGGACAGCGGGTGAATCAGCCCCAGCATTTT.

This clone is a singleton in its sample. This chain connects TRBV10-3 to TRBJ1-2; 7 bases fit TRBD1. The length of the CDR3 is 13 residues. With V trimmed by 8 bases and J by 0 bases, 3 bases remained unmatched. Germline V lookup: CDR1 ENHRY, CDR2 SYGVKD. CDR3 in amino acids: CAIGGTANYGYTF. CDR3 nucleotides: TGTGCCATCGGCGGGACAGCTAACTATGGCTACACCTTC.

V is TRBV2 and J is TRBJ2-3; D may be TRBD1 (5 bases). The CDR3 has 14 residues. V gave up 6 bases and J gave up 2 bases, with 12 bases separating them. CDR1 SNHLY and CDR2 FYNNEI come from the germline V gene. CDR3 in DNA: TGTGCCAGCAGGGGGTCAGGGAACACAGATACGCAGTATTTT. Translating gives CASRGSGNTDTQYF.

V is TRBV27 and J is TRBJ2-7; 15 bases line up with TRBD2. The length of the CDR3 is 16 residues. V dropped 10 bases and J dropped 3; count of bases not matched to a gene: 10. Germline CDR1 reads MNHEY; CDR2 reads SMNVEV (reference sequence). DNA for the CDR3: TGTGCCACCTCAGGGACTAGCGGGAGGAGGAGCTACGAGCAGTACTTC. Translation: CATSGTSGRRSYEQYF.

This clone has just one count. This chain joins TRBV5-1 and TRBJ2-1; perhaps TRBD2 as D (5 bases). CDR1 and CDR2 (germline): SGHRS, YFSETQ. The CDR3 is 14 amino acids. V shed 2 bases and J shed 2 bases, with 8 bases lying between them. The CDR3 DNA sequence: TGCGCCAGCAGCTTTAGCGTTCCCTACAATGAGCAGTTCTTC. Protein sequence: CASSFSVPYNEQFF.

The V gene is TRBV5-1, the J gene TRBJ2-1, with TRBD1 matching over 11 bases. V gave up 4 bases and J gave up 2 bases; unmatched junction bases: 5. The CDR3 runs to 16 residues. The germline gives CDR1 SGHRS, CDR2 YFSETQ. The DNA of the CDR3 is TGCGCCAGCAGCGGACAGGGGGCTCATACCTACAATGAGCAGTTCTTC. Translating gives CASSGQGAHTYNEQFF.

The CDR3 sequence is CASSVNNRGRYTF. CDR3 DNA sequence: TGTGCCAGCAGCGTTAACAACAGGGGGCGATACACCTTC. V usage is TRBV9 and J usage is TRBJ1-2; 9 bases align to TRBD1. V was clipped by 2 bases and J by 11 bases; unmatched bases: 7. This CDR3 has 13 amino acids. The germline V gene encodes CDR1 SGDLS and CDR2 YYNGEE.

The CDR3 DNA reads as TGTGCCAGCAGCCCAACAGGGGTTGGCGACATTCAGTACTTC. It translates to CASSPTGVGDIQYF. The chain combines TRBV7-9 with TRBJ2-4; 7 nucleotides agree with TRBD1. J was trimmed by 8 bases and V by 5 bases; bases with no gene match: 9. Germline lookup yields CDR1 SEHNR and CDR2 FQNEAQ (reference sequence). CDR3 length: 14 amino acids. Filled out from reference TRBV7-9 and TRBJ2-4, the complete variable domain reads DTGVSQNPRHKITKRGQNVTFRCDPISEHNRLYWYRQTLGQGPEFLTYFQNEAQLEKSRLLSDRFSAERPKGSFSTLEIQRTEQGDSAMYLCASSPTGVGDIQYFGAGTRLSVL.

This clone has more than one count but fewer than ten. This sequence joins TRBV5-1 and TRBJ1-2; 10 nucleotides agree with TRBD1. Germline V gives CDR1 SGHRS, CDR2 YFSETQ. V lost 6 bases and J lost 7; bases outside the gene matches: 12. The CDR3 contains 15 residues. The CDR3 loop reads CASTPVDRGQGGYTF. CDR3 in DNA: TGCGCCAGCACCCCGGTTGACAGGGGGCAGGGTGGCTACACCTTC.

V is TRBV5-5 and J is TRBJ2-2; no firm D call. The CDR3 runs to 13 residues. Trimming left V 6 bases short and J 5 bases short, with 11 bases between. Germline loops: CDR1 SGHKS, CDR2 YYEKEE (reference sequence). In DNA form, the CDR3 reads TGTGCCAGCAACAAGATAGCAACCGGGGAGCTGTTTTTT. Its protein product is CASNKIATGELFF. Variable domain in full (rest from reference TRBV5-5 and TRBJ2-2): DAGVTQSPTHLIKTRGQQVTLRCSPISGHKSVSWYQQVLGQGPQFIFQYYEKEERGRGNFPDRFSARQFPNYSSELNVNALLLGDSALYLCASNKIATGELFFGEGSRLTVL.

This sequence joins TRBV19 and TRBJ2-5; D may be TRBD1 (6 bases). Germline assignment: CDR1 LNHDA and CDR2 SQIVND (reference sequence). The ends were cut back, 6 bases at V and 6 bases at J, with 14 bases in the middle. The CDR3 spans 13 residues. The CDR3 spells CASSTDSLKTQYF. The CDR3 bases are TGTGCCAGTAGCACGGACAGTCTGAAGACCCAGTACTTC.